Following are 6 T cell receptor beta chains from one sample sequenced in a study of cytomegalovirus exposure and HLA in healthy donors (dated by TCRdb to 2015 to 2018). Libraries were made using the immunoSEQ multiplex PCR assay. The multiplex PCR relied on a mix of 60 forward primers for TCR Vbeta segments and 13 reverse primers for TCR Jbeta segments. The source is immuneACCESS, and TCRdb retained only in-frame sequences with V and J called. Part of the clones is not carried over; for the studies checked, unresolved V genes explain less than half of this, and the remainder is unexplained. The sample includes some 160,000 clones, with 80% observed a single time. The ten largest account for around 5.7% of the sample. Sequencing was done on a sample of PBMCs. These receptors were obtained from a man aged 35 to 55 in good health and CMV-seronegative.

The chain combines TRBV12-5 with TRBJ1-2; D is possibly TRBD1 (6 bases). Trimming removed 6 bases from V and 6 bases from J, with 20 bases in between. The CDR3 runs to 15 residues. The germline CDR1 and CDR2 sequences are LGHNT and FRNRAP. CDR3 nucleotide sequence: TGTGCTAGTGGACCACCTCAGGGGCCCCAAAATGGCTACACCTTC. Amino acids: CASGPPQGPQNGYTF.

This chain links TRBV27 with TRBJ1-3, with D perhaps matching TRBD1 (6 bases). The CDR3 runs to 14 residues. The V and J ends lost 10 bases and 8 bases respectively, with 21 bases between them. Germline CDR1 reads MNHEY; CDR2 reads SMNVEV (reference sequence). The CDR3 DNA reads TGTGCCACCCCAGGGCGCGGGGGGCTGGACACCATATATTTT. Translation: CATPGRGGLDTIYF.

V is TRBV2 and J is TRBJ2-3; D is unresolved. The CDR3 is 11 amino acids. V shed 5 bases and J shed 10 bases, with 10 bases lying between them. Germline CDR1 reads SNHLY; CDR2 reads FYNNEI. CDR3 in amino acids: CASSSVQPQYF. The CDR3 DNA is TGTGCCAGCAGTTCTGTACAACCGCAGTATTTT.

The chain is built from TRBV18 and TRBJ2-2, with 9 bases that match TRBD1. V lost 4 bases and J lost 0; bases outside the gene matches: 3. The germline V gene has CDR1 KGHSH and CDR2 LQKENI. The CDR3 is 16 amino acids. CDR3 coding DNA: TGTGCCAGCTCACAAAGACAGGGGGCGAACACCGGGGAGCTGTTTTTT. Its protein product is CASSQRQGANTGELFF.

This clone was seen just once. The chain's CDR3 is CASRSTPAETGTEAFF. Written as DNA, the CDR3 is TGCGCCAGCAGGTCAACCCCAGCGGAGACAGGCACTGAAGCTTTCTTT. This rearrangement joins TRBV5-1 to TRBJ1-1; perhaps TRBD1 as D (6 bases). CDR1 SGHRS and CDR2 YFSETQ come from the germline V gene. The CDR3 covers 16 residues. Deletions cut 5 bases from V and 4 bases from J, with 21 bases between.

V and J are TRBV9 and TRBJ1-2; 8 bases line up with TRBD1. CDR3 size: 16 residues. J was trimmed by 6 bases and V by 0 bases; bases with no gene match: 10. Germline lookup yields CDR1 SGDLS and CDR2 YYNGEE. CDR3 DNA: TGTGCCAGCAGCGTAGGAGCAGGACAGGGCATGAATGGCTACACCTTC. This sequence encodes CASSVGAGQGMNGYTF.